One T cell receptor beta chain is described in this entry. CDR3 size: 14 residues. Trimming cost V 6 bases and J 0 bases, with 9 bases left between them. From germline, CDR1 is MNHEY and CDR2 SVGAGI. The data derive from a study of blood T cell repertoires in COVID-19. Turning to the study itself: Acute and convalescent COVID-19 specimens originated in the United States, Italy and Spain. The analysed material was cDNA or gDNA that came from T cells, B-cell-depleted T cells, or PBMCs.

In the original processing: From reference gene primer amplification, estimates of nucleated cell counts were derived. Clones were sequenced by immunoSEQ multiplex PCR, and TCRdb holds only the in-frame ones, with some missing. V and J calls and clone size are as listed in that table; D and trimming were resolved from the DNA. The repertoire holds roughly 120,000 clones, with about 84% as singletons. This receptor was taken from a woman aged 55 to 70 with acute or convalescent COVID-19. The sequencing sample was made of peripheral blood. The chain employs TRBV6-5 and TRBJ1-5; possibly TRBD1 for D (6 bases). CDR3 loop: CASRTGASNQPQHF. The CDR3 DNA reads TGTGCCAGCAGGACAGGCGCTAGCAATCAGCCCCAGCATTTT.